Each of the 14 T cell receptor beta chains below was sequenced from the same sample in a study of metastatic and nonmetastatic thyroid tumors. All patients reached thyroid surgery having received no treatment beforehand. Through MiXCR, TCRdb re-clonotyped the PCR reads. The data contain around 89,000 clones, about 15% of them singletons. Sequencing was performed on blood. The receptors shown here come from a female donor with papillary thyroid cancer or a benign thyroid nodule (not recorded which). Some clones in this sample may be carry-over from other donors' samples.

Comments on this clone: This may come from a read error, since a much larger clone is one base off. The CDR3 region is CASSLVADRGNSPIHF. The DNA for the CDR3 is TGTGCCAGCAGCTTAGTCGCGGACCGCGGTAATTCACCCATCCACTTT. The gene calls are TRBV7-6 and TRBJ1-6; D uncertain. The germline V gene has CDR1 SGHVS and CDR2 FNYEAQ. The CDR3 totals 16 residues.

The gene calls are TRBV9 and TRBJ2-1, with D possibly being TRBD1 (7 bases). The germline gives CDR1 SGDLS, CDR2 YYNGEE. The CDR3 totals 18 residues. The V end was cut by 0 bases, the J end by 0 bases, with 16 bases between. CDR3 nucleotides: TGTGCCAGCAGCGTAGAAGGATTGCAGGGGGGCTCCTACAATGAGCAGTTCTTC. This encodes CASSVEGLQGGSYNEQFF.

This clone was recorded at least ten times. The rearrangement joins TRBV30 to TRBJ2-6, with a tentative D call TRBD2 (5 bases). The germline V gene encodes CDR1 GTSNPN and CDR2 SVGIG (reference sequence). This CDR3 is built from 14 residues. V shed 5 bases and J shed 1 base, with 9 bases lying between them. CDR3 sequence: CAWEDLSGANVLTF. DNA of the CDR3: TGTGCCTGGGAGGACTTGTCTGGGGCCAACGTCCTGACTTTC. Filled out from reference TRBV30 and TRBJ2-6, the complete variable domain reads SQTIHQWPATLVQPVGSPLSLECTVEGTSNPNLYWYRQAAGRGLQLLFYSVGIGQISSEVPQNLSASRPQDRQFILSSKKLLLSDSGFYLCAWEDLSGANVLTFGAGSRLTVL.

A word on this clone: A much larger clone differs by one base, so this may be a read error. The chain uses TRBV5-4 and TRBJ2-2; D is unresolved. This CDR3 spans 14 amino acids. Germline values: CDR1 SGHNT, CDR2 YYREEE (reference sequence). V was cut by 1 base and J by 0 bases, with 4 bases left in between. As DNA, the CDR3 is TGTGCCAGCAGCTTGTGCCCGAACACCGGGGAGCTGTTTTTT. Translation gives CASSLCPNTGELFF.

In its sample, this clone was seen many times. The V gene is TRBV19, the J gene TRBJ1-3; TRBD1 agrees at 7 bases. The CDR3 is made up of 17 amino acids. The germline V gene has CDR1 LNHDA and CDR2 SQIVND (reference sequence). Losses at the gene ends were 5 bases for V and 0 bases for J; bases not matched to a gene: 10. CDR3 amino acids: CASSPSPGQSSGNTIYF. The DNA for the CDR3 is TGTGCCAGTAGTCCAAGCCCGGGACAGTCCTCTGGAAACACCATATATTTT.

The rearrangement uses TRBV27 and TRBJ1-6; 9 bases align to TRBD1. Germline CDR1 is MNHEY and CDR2 is SMNVEV (reference sequence). The trim removed 5 bases at V and 4 bases at J, leaving 9 bases unmatched. The CDR3 sequence is 17 residues long. CDR3 nucleotides: TGTGCCAGCAGTCCCACCCCAGACAGGGGGTATAATTCACCCCTCCACTTT. Its translation is CASSPTPDRGYNSPLHF.

This clone was counted at least ten times. The chain links TRBV7-8 to TRBJ1-4; D is ambiguous. CDR3 length: 14 residues. Between the trimmed V and J ends, which lost 3 bases and 3 bases, there was a span of 8 bases. Germline V gene lookup returns CDR1 SGHVS and CDR2 FQNEAQ. The CDR3 spells CASSFEWPNEKLFF. CDR3 DNA: TGTGCCAGCAGCTTCGAATGGCCTAATGAAAAACTGTTTTTT.

This clone has a count of ten or more. V is TRBV6-1 and J is TRBJ1-2; tentatively, D is TRBD1 (6 bases). CDR1 is MNHNS and CDR2 is SASEGT in the germline V gene. The CDR3 is 17 residues long. Trimming removed 6 bases at V and 4 bases at J, with 24 bases between. Here the CDR3 reads CASSDKRGGRAGYGYTF. CDR3 DNA sequence: TGTGCCAGCAGCGACAAAAGAGGGGGGCGCGCGGGCTATGGCTACACCTTC.

This clone has only a few counts. V usage is TRBV6-1 and J usage is TRBJ2-1; 7 nucleotides match TRBD2. Germline CDR1 and CDR2: MNHNS and SASEGT. Losses at the gene ends were 8 bases for V and 4 bases for J; bases not matched to a gene: 17. This CDR3 is built from 17 residues. The CDR3, as DNA: TGTGCCAGCGTGGCTAGAGCGGGACGGGCACTTTACAATGAGCAGTTCTTC. Protein product: CASVARAGRALYNEQFF.

The genes are TRBV5-4 and TRBJ1-1, with 7 bases that match TRBD1. The CDR3 loop spans 12 amino acids. Germline assignment: CDR1 SGHNT and CDR2 YYREEE (reference sequence). The CDR3 DNA follows: TGTGACACCAACACAGGGGTCACTGAAGCTTTCTTT. It is translated as CDTNTGVTEAFF.

This clone has a count of ten or more. CDR3 sequence reads: CASVVPGTNGYTF. In nucleotides, the CDR3 is TGTGCCAGTGTGGTTCCCGGGACAAATGGCTACACCTTC. The chain uses TRBV19 and TRBJ1-2, with a weak D call TRBD1 (6 bases). The CDR3 sequence is 13 residues long. V was pared by 8 bases and J by 6 bases, with 16 bases between. Germline V gene sequence: CDR1 LNHDA, CDR2 SQIVND (reference sequence).

This clone was counted ten times or more. This chain uses TRBV29-1 with TRBJ2-1, with D tentatively TRBD1 (6 bases). Germline CDR1 SQVTM, CDR2 ANQGSEA. The V gene lost 4 bases and the J gene lost 2 bases, with 15 bases spanning the gap. This CDR3 contains 15 residues. This CDR3 reads CSVANPQGTYNEQFF. CDR3 nucleotides: TGCAGCGTTGCAAACCCACAGGGAACCTACAATGAGCAGTTCTTC.

This clone was detected a few times. A much bigger clone sits one base away, suggesting this may be a read error. The chain joins TRBV6-2 or TRBV6-3 to TRBJ1-1, with D perhaps TRBD1 (5 bases). CDR3 length: 13 residues. Germline V CDR1 and CDR2: MNHEY, SVGEGT. The V gene lost 8 bases and the J gene lost 4 bases, with 14 bases spanning the gap. CDR3 amino acids: CASHRITFTEAFF. For the CDR3, the DNA is TGTGCCAGCCACAGGATCACGTTCACTGAAGCTTTCTTT.

This clone was observed a handful of times. This rearrangement joins TRBV12-3 or TRBV12-4 to TRBJ2-7; D possibly uses TRBD1 or TRBD2 (6 bases each). V lost 5 bases, J lost 2 bases, and 16 bases lay in between. This CDR3 has 15 residues. The DNA for the CDR3 is TGTGCCAGCAGTCTCACTATCGGGGGCGCCTACGAGCAGTACTTC. Amino acids: CASSLTIGGAYEQYF.